A single sample is the source of the 2 T cell receptor beta chains below, sequenced in a study of monozygotic twins with inflammatory bowel disease. TCRdb reanalyzed the 5' RACE reads and collapses them to one entry per CDR3 protein, without DNA. With some 450,000 distinct CDR3 sequences in the sample, the ten largest clones hold approximately 2.4%. Material for sequencing was blood. These receptors were taken from a human donor with ulcerative colitis or Crohn's disease, or a healthy co-twin of an affected twin (not recorded which).

This sequence joins TRBV18 and TRBJ2-1. The CDR3 runs 15 residues. Germline V gene data show CDR1 as KGHSH and CDR2 as LQKENI. The CDR3 region is CASSPVRGSYNEQFF.

The gene calls are TRBV4-3 and TRBJ1-6; TCRdb calls TRBD1, which cannot be checked without DNA. Germline-derived CDR1 and CDR2 are LGHNA and YSLEER. The CDR3 spans 16 residues. This CDR3 is CASRGDRSSYNSPLHF.